This record looks at one TCR beta chain sequence and its context. Germline V CDR1 and CDR2: LGHDT, YNNKEL (reference sequence). Trimming at V came to 1 base and at J to 12 bases, leaving 6 bases not matched to a gene. This CDR3 is 15 amino acids long. These data originate in a study of blood T cell repertoires in COVID-19. Study in general: T cells, B-cell-depleted T cells, or PBMCs provided the cDNA or gDNA that served as material.

Original data processing: It was from reference gene primer amplification that nucleated cell counts were estimated. Repertoires were generated with immunoSEQ multiplex PCR, while TCRdb's copy carries only in-frame clones and drops some. The V and J calls and clone size were taken over from that table, and D and trimming were inferred from the DNA. The repertoire holds over 90,000 clones, with roughly 88% as singletons. This sequence was found in a human donor in a cohort sampled during active COVID-19. Sequencing was done on a sample of peripheral blood. J is TRBJ2-1 and V is TRBV3-1 (or the pseudogene TRBV3-2), with 13 bases aligning to TRBD2. The CDR3 reads CASSQGTSGRVGQFF. CDR3 DNA sequence: TGTGCCAGCAGCCAAGGGACTAGCGGGAGAGTAGGGCAGTTCTTC.